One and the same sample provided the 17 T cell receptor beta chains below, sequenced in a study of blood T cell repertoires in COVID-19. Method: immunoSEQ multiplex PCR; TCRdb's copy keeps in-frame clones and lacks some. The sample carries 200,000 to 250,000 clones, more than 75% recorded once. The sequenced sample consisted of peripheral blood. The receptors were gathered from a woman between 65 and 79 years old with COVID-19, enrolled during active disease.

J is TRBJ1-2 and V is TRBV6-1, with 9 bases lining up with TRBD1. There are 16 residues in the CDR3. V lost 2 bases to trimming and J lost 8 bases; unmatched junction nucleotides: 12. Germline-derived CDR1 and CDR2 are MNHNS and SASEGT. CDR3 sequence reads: CASSEPPGQGTRGYTF. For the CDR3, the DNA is TGTGCCAGCAGTGAACCCCCGGGACAGGGAACGCGCGGCTACACCTTC.

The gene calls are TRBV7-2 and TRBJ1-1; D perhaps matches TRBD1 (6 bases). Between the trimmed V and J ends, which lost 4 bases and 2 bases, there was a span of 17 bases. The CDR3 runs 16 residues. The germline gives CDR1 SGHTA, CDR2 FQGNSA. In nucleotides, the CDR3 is TGTGCCAGCAGCTCCAATCGTCCAGGGGCTAACACTGAAGCTTTCTTT. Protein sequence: CASSSNRPGANTEAFF.

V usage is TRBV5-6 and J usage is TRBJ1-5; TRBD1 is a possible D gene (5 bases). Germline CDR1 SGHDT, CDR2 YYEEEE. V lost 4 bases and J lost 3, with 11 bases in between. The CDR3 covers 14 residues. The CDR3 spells CASSAGGSNQPQHF. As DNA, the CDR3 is TGTGCCAGCAGCGCCGGGGGGTCCAATCAGCCCCAGCATTTT. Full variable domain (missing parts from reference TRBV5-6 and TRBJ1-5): DAGVTQSPTHLIKTRGQQVTLRCSPKSGHDTVSWYQQALGQGPQFIFQYYEEEERQRGNFPDRFSGHQFPNYSSELNVNALLLGDSALYLCASSAGGSNQPQHFGDGTRLSIL.

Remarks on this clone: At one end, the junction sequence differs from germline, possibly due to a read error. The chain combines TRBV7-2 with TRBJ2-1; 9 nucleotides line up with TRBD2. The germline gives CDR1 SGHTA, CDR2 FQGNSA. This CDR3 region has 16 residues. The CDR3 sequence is CASSLGGTSLHNEQFF. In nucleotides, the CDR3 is TGTGCCAGCAGTTTAGGAGGGACTAGCCTACACAATGAGCAGTTCTTC.

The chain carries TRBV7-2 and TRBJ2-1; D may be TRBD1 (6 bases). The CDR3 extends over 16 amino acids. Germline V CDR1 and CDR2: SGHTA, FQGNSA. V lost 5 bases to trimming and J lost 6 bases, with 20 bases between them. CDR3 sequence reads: CASSPEGVWRTNEQFF. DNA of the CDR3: TGTGCCAGCAGCCCCGAGGGGGTCTGGCGGACCAATGAGCAGTTCTTC.

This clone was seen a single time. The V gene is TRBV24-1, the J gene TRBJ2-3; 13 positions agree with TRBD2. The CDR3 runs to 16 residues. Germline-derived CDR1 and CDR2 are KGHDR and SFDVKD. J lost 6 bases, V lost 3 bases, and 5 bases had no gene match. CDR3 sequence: CATSDRLAGGMDTQYF. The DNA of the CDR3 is TGTGCCACCAGTGATAGACTAGCGGGAGGTATGGATACGCAGTATTTT.

CDR3: CASSFQANTEAFF. For the CDR3, the DNA is TGTGCCAGCAGCTTCCAAGCGAACACTGAAGCTTTCTTT. V and J are TRBV7-2 and TRBJ1-1, with D unresolved. CDR1 is SGHTA, CDR2 FQGNSA, per germline. V was shortened by 3 bases and J by 1 base, with 6 bases between the two germline ends. CDR3 length: 13 residues.

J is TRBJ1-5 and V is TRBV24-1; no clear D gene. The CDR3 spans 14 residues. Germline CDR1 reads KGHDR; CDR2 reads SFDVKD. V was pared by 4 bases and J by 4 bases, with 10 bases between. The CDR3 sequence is CATSDYGTNQPQHF. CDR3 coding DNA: TGTGCCACCAGTGACTACGGTACTAATCAGCCCCAGCATTTT.

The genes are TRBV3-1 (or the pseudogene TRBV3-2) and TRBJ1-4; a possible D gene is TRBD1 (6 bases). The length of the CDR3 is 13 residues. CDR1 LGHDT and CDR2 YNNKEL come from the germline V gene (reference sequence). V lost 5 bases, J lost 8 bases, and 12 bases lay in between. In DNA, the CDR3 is TGTGCCAGCAGCGGACAGCCAAGAGAAAAACTGTTTTTT. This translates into CASSGQPREKLFF.

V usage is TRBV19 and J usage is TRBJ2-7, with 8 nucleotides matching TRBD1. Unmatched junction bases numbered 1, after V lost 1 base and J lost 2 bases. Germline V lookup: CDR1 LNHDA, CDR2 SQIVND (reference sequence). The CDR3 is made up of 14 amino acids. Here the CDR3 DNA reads TGTGCCAGTAGTATAGGACAGGGGACCTACGAGCAGTACTTC. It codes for CASSIGQGTYEQYF.

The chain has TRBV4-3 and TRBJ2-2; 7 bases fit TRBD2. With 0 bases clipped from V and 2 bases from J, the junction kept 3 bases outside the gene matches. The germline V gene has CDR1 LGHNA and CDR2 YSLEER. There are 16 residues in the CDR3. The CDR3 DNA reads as TGCGCCAGCAGCCAAGACGCGGGAGCCAACACCGGGGAGCTGTTTTTT. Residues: CASSQDAGANTGELFF.

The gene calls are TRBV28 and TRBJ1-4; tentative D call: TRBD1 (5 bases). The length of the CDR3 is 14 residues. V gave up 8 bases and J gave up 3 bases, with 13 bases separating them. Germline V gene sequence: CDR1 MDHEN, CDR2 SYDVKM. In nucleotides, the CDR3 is TGTGCCAGCCTTAAGGGGTTGGCTAATGAAAAACTGTTTTTT. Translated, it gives CASLKGLANEKLFF.

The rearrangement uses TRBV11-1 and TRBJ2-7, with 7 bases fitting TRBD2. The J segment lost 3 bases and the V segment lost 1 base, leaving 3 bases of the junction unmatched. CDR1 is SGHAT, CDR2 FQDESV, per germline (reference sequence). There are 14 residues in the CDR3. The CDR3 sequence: CASSLGGSDYEQYF. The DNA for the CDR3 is TGTGCCAGCAGCTTAGGCGGGAGTGACTACGAGCAGTACTTC.

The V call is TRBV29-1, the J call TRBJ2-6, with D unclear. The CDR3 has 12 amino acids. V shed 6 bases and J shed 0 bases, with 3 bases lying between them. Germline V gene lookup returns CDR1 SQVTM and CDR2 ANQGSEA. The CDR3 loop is CSVLSGANVLTF. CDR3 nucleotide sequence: TGCAGCGTCCTCTCTGGGGCCAACGTCCTGACTTTC.

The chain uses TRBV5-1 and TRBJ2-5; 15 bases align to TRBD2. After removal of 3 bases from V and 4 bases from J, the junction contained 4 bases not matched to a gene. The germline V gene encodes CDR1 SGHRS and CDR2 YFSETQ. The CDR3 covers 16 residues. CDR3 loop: CASSYLGLAGGETQYF. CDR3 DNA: TGCGCCAGCAGCTATCTGGGACTAGCGGGAGGAGAGACCCAGTACTTC. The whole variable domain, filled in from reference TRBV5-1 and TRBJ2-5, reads KAGVTQTPRYLIKTRGQQVTLSCSPISGHRSVSWYQQTPGQGLQFLFEYFSETQRNKGNFPGRFSGRQFSNSRSEMNVSTLELGDSALYLCASSYLGLAGGETQYFGPGTRLLVL.

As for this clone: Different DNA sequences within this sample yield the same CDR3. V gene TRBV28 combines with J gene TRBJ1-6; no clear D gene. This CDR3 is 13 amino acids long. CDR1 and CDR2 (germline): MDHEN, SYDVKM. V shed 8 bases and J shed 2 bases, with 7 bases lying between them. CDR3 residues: CASLGTYNSPLHF. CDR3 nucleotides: TGTGCCAGCCTAGGAACCTATAATTCACCCCTCCACTTT.

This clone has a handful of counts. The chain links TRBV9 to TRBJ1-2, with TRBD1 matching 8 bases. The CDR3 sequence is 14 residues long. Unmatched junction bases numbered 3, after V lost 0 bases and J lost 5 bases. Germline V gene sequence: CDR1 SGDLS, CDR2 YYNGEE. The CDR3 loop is CASSVVTGEYGYTF. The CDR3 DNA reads TGTGCCAGCAGCGTAGTGACAGGGGAGTATGGCTACACCTTC. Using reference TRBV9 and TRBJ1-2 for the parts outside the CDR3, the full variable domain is DSGVTQTPKHLITATGQRVTLRCSPRSGDLSVYWYQQSLDQGLQFLIQYYNGEERAKGNILERFSAQQFPDLHSELNLSSLELGDSALYFCASSVVTGEYGYTFGSGTRLTVV.